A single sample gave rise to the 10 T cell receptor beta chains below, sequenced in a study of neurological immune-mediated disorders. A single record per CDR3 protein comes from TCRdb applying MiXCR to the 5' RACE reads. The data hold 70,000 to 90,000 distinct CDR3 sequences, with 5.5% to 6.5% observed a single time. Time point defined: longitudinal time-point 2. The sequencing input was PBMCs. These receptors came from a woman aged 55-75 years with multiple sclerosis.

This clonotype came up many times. As DNA, the CDR3 is TGCGCCAGTGCCCTACAGGGCATGAACACTGAAGCTTTCTTT. Translation gives CASALQGMNTEAFF. The chain recombines TRBV5-1 with TRBJ1-1, with a tentative D call TRBD1 (6 bases). This CDR3 has 14 amino acids. Germline V gene data show CDR1 as SGHRS and CDR2 as YFSETQ. V was cut by 8 bases and J by 0 bases, with 14 bases left in between.

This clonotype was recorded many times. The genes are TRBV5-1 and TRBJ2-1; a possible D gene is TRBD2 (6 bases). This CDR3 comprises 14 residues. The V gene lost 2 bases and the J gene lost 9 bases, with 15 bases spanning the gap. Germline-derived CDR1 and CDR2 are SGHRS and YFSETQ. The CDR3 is CASSLSPLGGEQFF. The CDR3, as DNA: TGCGCCAGCAGCTTATCCCCCCTGGGGGGTGAGCAGTTCTTC.

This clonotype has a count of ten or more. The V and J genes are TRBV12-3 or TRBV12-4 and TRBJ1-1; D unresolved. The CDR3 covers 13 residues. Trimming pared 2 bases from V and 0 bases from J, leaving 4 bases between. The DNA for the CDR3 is TGTGCCAGCAGTTTAATCCTGAACACTGAAGCTTTCTTT. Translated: CASSLILNTEAFF.

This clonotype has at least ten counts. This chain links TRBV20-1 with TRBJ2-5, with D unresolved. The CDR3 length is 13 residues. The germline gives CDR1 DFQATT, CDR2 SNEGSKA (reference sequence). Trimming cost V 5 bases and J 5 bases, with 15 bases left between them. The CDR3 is CSAPRTLGETQYF. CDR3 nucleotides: TGCAGTGCTCCCCGGACCTTGGGGGAGACCCAGTACTTC.

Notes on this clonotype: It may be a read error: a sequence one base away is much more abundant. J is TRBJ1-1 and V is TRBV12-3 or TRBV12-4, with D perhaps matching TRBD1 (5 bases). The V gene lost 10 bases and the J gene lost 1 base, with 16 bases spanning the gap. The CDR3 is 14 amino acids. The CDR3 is CANRLSGGNTEAFF. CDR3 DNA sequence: TGTGCCAACAGACTATCGGGGGGGAACACTGAAGCTTTCTTT.

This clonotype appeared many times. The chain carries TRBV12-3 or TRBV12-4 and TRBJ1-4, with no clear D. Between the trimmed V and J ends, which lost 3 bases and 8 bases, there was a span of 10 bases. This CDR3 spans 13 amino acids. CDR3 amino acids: CASSFLGWEKLFF. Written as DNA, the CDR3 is TGTGCCAGCAGTTTTCTGGGGTGGGAAAAACTGTTTTTT.

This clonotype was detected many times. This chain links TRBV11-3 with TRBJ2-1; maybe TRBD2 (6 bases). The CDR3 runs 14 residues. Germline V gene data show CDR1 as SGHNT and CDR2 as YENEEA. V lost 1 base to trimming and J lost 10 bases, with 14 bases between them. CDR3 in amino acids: CASSLGWEASEQFF. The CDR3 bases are TGTGCCAGCAGCTTAGGATGGGAGGCCTCAGAGCAGTTCTTC.

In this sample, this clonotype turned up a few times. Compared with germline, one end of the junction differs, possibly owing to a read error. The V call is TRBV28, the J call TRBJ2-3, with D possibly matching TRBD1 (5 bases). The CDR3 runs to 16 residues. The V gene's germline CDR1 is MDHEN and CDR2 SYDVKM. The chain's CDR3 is CAISFAFAAGTDTQYF. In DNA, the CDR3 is TGTGCCATCAGTTTTGCCTTTGCTGCAGGGACAGATACGCAGTATTTT.

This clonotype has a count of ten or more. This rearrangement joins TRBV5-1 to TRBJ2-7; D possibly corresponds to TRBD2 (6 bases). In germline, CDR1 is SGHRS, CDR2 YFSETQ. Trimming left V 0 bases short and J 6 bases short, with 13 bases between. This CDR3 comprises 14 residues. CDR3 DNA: TGCGCCAGCAGCTTGGCCGGAGGGGCTAGCGAGCAGTACTTC. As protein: CASSLAGGASEQYF.

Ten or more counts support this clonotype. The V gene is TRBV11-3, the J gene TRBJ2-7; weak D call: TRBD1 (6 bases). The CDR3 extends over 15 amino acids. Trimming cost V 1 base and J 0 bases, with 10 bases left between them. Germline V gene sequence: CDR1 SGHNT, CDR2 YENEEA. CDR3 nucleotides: TGTGCCAGCAGCTTAGGGACAGCCAGCTCCTACGAGCAGTACTTC. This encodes CASSLGTASSYEQYF.